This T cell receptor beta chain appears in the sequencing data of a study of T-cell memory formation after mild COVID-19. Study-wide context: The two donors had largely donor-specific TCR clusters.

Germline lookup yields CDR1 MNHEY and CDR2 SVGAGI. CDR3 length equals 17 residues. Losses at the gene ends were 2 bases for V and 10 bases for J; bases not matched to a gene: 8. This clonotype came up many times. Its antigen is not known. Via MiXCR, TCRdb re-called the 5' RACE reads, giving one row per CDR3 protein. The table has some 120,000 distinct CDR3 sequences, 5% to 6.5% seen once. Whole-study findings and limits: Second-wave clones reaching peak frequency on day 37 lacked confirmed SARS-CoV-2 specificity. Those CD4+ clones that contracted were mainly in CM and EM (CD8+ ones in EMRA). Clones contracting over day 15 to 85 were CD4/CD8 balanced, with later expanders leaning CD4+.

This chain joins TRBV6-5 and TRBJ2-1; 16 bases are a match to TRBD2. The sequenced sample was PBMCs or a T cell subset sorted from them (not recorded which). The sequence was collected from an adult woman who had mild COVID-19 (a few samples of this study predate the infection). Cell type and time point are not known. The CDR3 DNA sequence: TGTGCCAGCAGTTACGGGTCGGGACTAGCGGGAGGGGCGGAGCAGTTCTTC. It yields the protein CASSYGSGLAGGAEQFF.